This TCR beta chain originates from a study of T cell responses to AZD1222 COVID-19 vaccine. TCRdb keeps only in-frame clones here, not all; method: immunoSEQ multiplex PCR. Among 150,000 to 180,000 clones listed, around nine tenths were seen once. Per germline, CDR1 MNHEY and CDR2 SMNVEV (reference sequence). The CDR3 sequence is 20 residues long. J lost 2 bases, V lost 1 base, and 13 bases had no gene match. The TCR comes from an adult who had recovered from COVID-19. The rearrangement joins TRBV27 to TRBJ2-1; 11 bases align to TRBD2. Source: peripheral blood, taken after recovery from COVID-19. The CDR3 nucleotides are TGTGCCAGCAGTTTATTATGGGGGGCTAGCGGGAGGCCGCCCTACAATGAGCAGTTCTTC. Its protein product is CASSLLWGASGRPPYNEQFF.